This is a list of T cell receptor beta chains from one sample in a study of blood T cell repertoires in COVID-19. Only in-frame clones appear in the TCRdb table, and some are missing; sequencing was by immunoSEQ multiplex PCR. This sample has around 100,000 clones, with approximately 86% found just once. Sequencing was carried out using peripheral blood. The receptors were sampled from a human donor in a cohort sampled during active COVID-19. CDR3s include the opening cysteine and the closing phenylalanine or tryptophan. Size tells how often a clone was seen (once, few, many) or the class of an expanded clone, and some rows leave it out.

clone_size v_call cdr3_aa
few TRBV30 CAWSQTVREAFF
- TRBV19 CASRRRERDEQFF
- TRBV6-5 CASSPTRGYEQYF
- TRBV5-6 CASGELRSTGEGELFF
once TRBV5-1 CASSEGLAGPFTDTQYF
- TRBV4-1 CASSQVGRGYPQETQYF
- TRBV24-1 CATSFTGAPEGEQFF
- TRBV28 CASSLRGGQETQYF
few TRBV19 CASRKRELVGELFF
- TRBV3-1/TRBV3-2 CASSRTGARVYEQYF
few TRBV9 CASSVGWDYRGSYEQYF
- TRBV7-3 CASSLTLYDEQFF
- TRBV27 CASSLTRDPYEQYF
- TRBV9 CASSVVHRGNLLPHEQFF
- TRBV27 CASRFDPSTEAFF
- TRBV5-1 CASTWGQGNYEQYF
- TRBV7-6 CASSLRAGGPYNEQFF
- TRBV7-3 CASSLPRTSGNNEQFF
- TRBV2 CASSRVAGVETQYF
- TRBV11-2 CASSPRPGTGPGNTIYF
- TRBV7-2 CASSLSQVFMGYEQYF
- TRBV5-4 CASSRGQYSNQPQHF